A single sample is the source of the 26 T cell receptor beta chains below, sequenced in a study of response to subunit inactivated influenza vaccine. Via MiXCR, TCRdb re-called the RT-PCR reads, giving one row per CDR3 protein. The data hold a few hundred thousand distinct CDR3 sequences, with 12% to 15% observed a single time. Material: PBMCs from blood, obtained 12 days after vaccination. The receptors originated from a man between 50 and 59 years old who received an inactivated influenza vaccine.

This clonotype turned up a few times. V is TRBV27 and J is TRBJ1-2; perhaps TRBD1 as D (6 bases). V lost 5 bases to trimming and J lost 3 bases, with 16 bases between them. The CDR3 runs to 15 residues. Germline lookup yields CDR1 MNHEY and CDR2 SMNVEV (reference sequence). The CDR3 nucleotides read TGTGCCAGCAGTGCACGAGGACAGCAAGACTATGGCTACACCTTC. Protein sequence: CASSARGQQDYGYTF.

The chain recombines TRBV5-5 with TRBJ2-4, with D possibly TRBD1 on 6 matching bases. Germline assignment: CDR1 SGHKS and CDR2 YYEKEE (reference sequence). This CDR3 is built from 14 residues. Trimming took off 2 bases at V and 8 bases at J, with 14 bases between the two ends. As DNA, the CDR3 is TGTGCCAGCAGCTTAGGCACAGGGCCAGACATTCAGTACTTC. Encoded protein: CASSLGTGPDIQYF.

The rearrangement links TRBV20-1 to TRBJ2-5; maybe TRBD1 (5 bases). The CDR3 consists of 16 residues. V was clipped by 0 bases and J by 4 bases, with 18 bases between them. The V gene's germline CDR1 is DFQATT and CDR2 SNEGSKA (reference sequence). The CDR3 here is CSARDIGEPPGETQYF. The CDR3 region has the DNA TGCAGTGCTAGAGATATAGGGGAACCACCGGGAGAGACCCAGTACTTC.

This clonotype was seen only a few times. The rearrangement joins TRBV5-1 to TRBJ2-1, with a possible D match to TRBD1 (5 bases). There are 15 residues in the CDR3. Per the germline V gene, CDR1 is SGHRS and CDR2 is YFSETQ. The V gene lost 4 bases and the J gene lost 2 bases, with 13 bases spanning the gap. The CDR3 here is CASSETGDTYNEQFF. CDR3 DNA: TGCGCCAGCAGCGAAACAGGCGATACCTACAATGAGCAGTTCTTC.

This clonotype has a handful of counts. V and J are TRBV20-1 and TRBJ2-1; 8 bases line up with TRBD1. V was clipped by 3 bases and J by 2 bases; unmatched bases: 3. This CDR3 contains 14 residues. The germline CDR1 and CDR2 sequences are DFQATT and SNEGSKA (reference sequence). The CDR3 DNA reads TGCAGTGCTAGGGGGGACAGGACCTACAATGAGCAGTTCTTC. This encodes CSARGDRTYNEQFF.

In its sample, this clonotype was seen a few times. V is TRBV4-1 and J is TRBJ1-1; D is possibly TRBD1 (6 bases). Trimming shortened V by 3 bases and J by 6 bases, and 14 bases separated the two germline ends. CDR3 length equals 14 residues. Germline values: CDR1 MGHRA, CDR2 YSYEKL. The CDR3: CASSQSLGGAEAFF. CDR3 in DNA: TGCGCCAGCAGCCAGTCACTTGGGGGCGCTGAAGCTTTCTTT.

This clonotype was seen more than once but under ten times. This chain uses TRBV12-3 or TRBV12-4 with TRBJ2-1, with 7 positions matching TRBD1. J gave up 1 base and V 1 base, and 10 bases lay outside the gene matches. This CDR3 contains 18 residues. DNA for the CDR3: TGTGCCAGCAGTTTAGACCCCCCAGGGGGAGCATCCTACAATGAGCAGTTCTTC. This encodes CASSLDPPGGASYNEQFF.

The rearrangement uses TRBV10-3 and TRBJ2-1; D remains ambiguous. The CDR3 covers 16 residues. The V gene's germline CDR1 is ENHRY and CDR2 SYGVKD. Trimming took 1 base from V and 0 from J, leaving 10 bases between them. CDR3 sequence (DNA): TGTGCCATCAGTGAGTTGATCCCGAGCTCCTACAATGAGCAGTTCTTC. It is translated as CAISELIPSSYNEQFF.

V is TRBV29-1 and J is TRBJ2-3, with D perhaps matching TRBD2 (6 bases). In germline, CDR1 is SQVTM, CDR2 ANQGSEA. Trimming stripped 3 bases from V and 2 bases from J, with 18 bases between. This CDR3 comprises 16 residues. The CDR3 reads CSVEGVSGESTDTQYF. The CDR3 DNA is TGCAGCGTTGAGGGTGTTTCGGGGGAGTCCACAGATACGCAGTATTTT.

The chain links TRBV20-1 to TRBJ2-5; 7 nucleotides agree with TRBD1. With 4 bases clipped from V and 4 bases from J, the junction kept 12 bases outside the gene matches. CDR1 DFQATT and CDR2 SNEGSKA come from the germline V gene (reference sequence). The CDR3 loop spans 15 amino acids. As DNA, the CDR3 is TGCAGTGCTAAAGACAGGGAATGGTATCTAGAGACCCAGTACTTC. This codes for CSAKDREWYLETQYF.

The sample holds many counts of this clonotype. The gene calls are TRBV12-3 or TRBV12-4 and TRBJ1-5; D may be TRBD1 (6 bases). The length of the CDR3 is 18 residues. V gave up 5 bases and J gave up 2 bases, with 22 bases separating them. CDR3 amino acids: CASSPIRLGDKGNQPQHF. CDR3 DNA: TGTGCCAGCAGTCCTATCCGGCTTGGGGACAAGGGCAATCAGCCCCAGCATTTT.

This clonotype was counted only a few times. The gene calls are TRBV6-2 or TRBV6-3 and TRBJ2-7; TRBD2 agrees at 11 bases. From germline, CDR1 is MNHEY and CDR2 SVGEGT. J gave up 3 bases and V 6 bases, and 7 bases lay outside the gene matches. This CDR3 is built from 15 residues. The CDR3 nucleotides are TGTGCCAGCAGACCGGCGACTAGCGGGATCTACGAGCAGTACTTC. It translates to CASRPATSGIYEQYF.

This clonotype has only a few counts. One end of the junction does not line up with germline, which may come from a read error. The V gene is TRBV20-1, the J gene TRBJ1-1; D unclear. The V gene's germline CDR1 is DFQATT and CDR2 SNEGSKA (reference sequence). The CDR3 contains 13 residues. The CDR3 sequence: CSAREYPNTEAFF. CDR3 DNA: TGCAGTGCTCGAGAATACCCGAACACTGAAGCTTTCTTT.

This clonotype was observed at least ten times. The chain carries TRBV10-3 and TRBJ2-5; D not certain. Trimming stripped 3 bases from V and 1 base from J, with 6 bases between. Germline assignment: CDR1 ENHRY and CDR2 SYGVKD. CDR3 length: 13 amino acids. In nucleotides, the CDR3 is TGTGCCATCAGTGACGGACCCCAAGAGACCCAGTACTTC. Residues: CAISDGPQETQYF.

This clonotype was recorded many times. This rearrangement joins TRBV4-1 to TRBJ2-2; D unresolved. Germline V gives CDR1 MGHRA, CDR2 YSYEKL. With 0 bases removed from V and 5 bases from J, the gap between germline ends came to 4 bases. The CDR3 is made up of 13 amino acids. CDR3 bases: TGCGCCAGCAGCCAAGATAGGACCGGGGAGCTGTTTTTT. Protein: CASSQDRTGELFF.

The V and J genes are TRBV12-3 or TRBV12-4 and TRBJ1-4; D not certain. CDR3 size: 15 residues. The V and J ends lost 6 bases and 1 base respectively, with 12 bases between them. CDR3 residues: CASSARGGTNEKLFF. The CDR3 DNA reads as TGTGCCAGCAGCGCAAGAGGCGGAACTAATGAAAAACTGTTTTTT.

This clonotype was observed a single time. At one end, the junction sequence differs from germline, possibly due to a read error. The chain links TRBV7-6 to TRBJ2-2; 7 bases are shared with TRBD2. The V gene's germline CDR1 is SGHVS and CDR2 FNYEAQ. The CDR3 extends over 16 amino acids. The CDR3 coding sequence is TGTGCCAGCAGTTACGAGCGGGATTTAAGCACCGGGGAGCTGATTTTT. Translating it yields CASSYERDLSTGELIF.

This clonotype was recorded a few times. The chain has TRBV29-1 and TRBJ2-7; a weak D match, TRBD1 (6 bases). Germline V CDR1 and CDR2: SQVTM, ANQGSEA. Trimming took 4 bases from V and 5 from J, leaving 18 bases between them. CDR3 length: 14 amino acids. The CDR3 DNA reads TGCAGCGTTGGACTGTACAGGGTTATCAACGAGCAGTACTTC. This gives the protein CSVGLYRVINEQYF.

CDR3 coding DNA: TGTGCCAGCAAGAGGGGGCCTCAAGAGACCCAGTACTTC. This encodes CASKRGPQETQYF. The J gene is TRBJ2-5, the V gene TRBV27; 7 positions agree with TRBD1. This CDR3 comprises 13 residues. Looked up from germline, CDR1 is MNHEY and CDR2 is SMNVEV (reference sequence). Trimming at V came to 7 bases and at J to 2 bases, leaving 4 bases not matched to a gene.

This clonotype was observed a few times. The chain carries TRBV14 and TRBJ2-1; D remains ambiguous. Germline values: CDR1 SGHDN, CDR2 FVKESK. The V and J ends lost 0 bases and 8 bases respectively, with 11 bases between them. CDR3 length: 14 residues. CDR3 coding DNA: TGTGCCAGCAGCCAAGAGAGGATCCGCCATGAGCAGTTCTTC. Its translation: CASSQERIRHEQFF.

The gene calls are TRBV3-1 and TRBJ2-5; 9 bases are a match to TRBD2. The ends lost 4 bases at V and 4 bases at J; junction bases unmatched: 10. The germline CDR1 and CDR2 sequences are LGHDT and YNNKEL (reference sequence). The CDR3 is 16 residues long. The chain's CDR3 is CASSPATSGNRETQYF. In DNA form, the CDR3 reads TGTGCCAGCAGCCCTGCGACTAGCGGAAATAGAGAGACCCAGTACTTC.

This clonotype turned up a few times. This chain's CDR3 is CASNPGQNYYEQYF. In DNA form, the CDR3 reads TGTGCCAGCAACCCCGGACAGAACTACTACGAGCAGTACTTC. The chain recombines TRBV6-2 or TRBV6-3 with TRBJ2-7; a weak D match, TRBD1 (6 bases). The length of the CDR3 is 14 residues. The V gene lost 7 bases and the J gene lost 3 bases, with 16 bases spanning the gap. Germline CDR1 is MNHEY and CDR2 is SVGEGT.

The chain joins TRBV5-1 to TRBJ1-2; 8 nucleotides align to TRBD1. From germline, CDR1 is SGHRS and CDR2 YFSETQ. The V segment lost 1 base and the J segment 7 bases; nucleotides outside the gene matches: 6. The CDR3 totals 14 residues. The CDR3 loop is CASSLYPGGGGYTF. CDR3 sequence (DNA): TGCGCCAGCAGCTTGTACCCAGGGGGCGGTGGCTACACCTTC.

The rearrangement links TRBV4-3 to TRBJ2-7; TRBD2 matches 9 bases. Germline-derived CDR1 and CDR2 are LGHNA and YSLEER. J was trimmed by 3 bases and V by 0 bases; bases with no gene match: 3. The CDR3 consists of 15 residues. CDR3 residues: CASSQDLAGYYEQYF. In nucleotides, the CDR3 is TGCGCCAGCAGCCAAGATCTAGCGGGATACTACGAGCAGTACTTC.

The chain recombines TRBV28 with TRBJ1-5; the match to TRBD1 covers 7 bases. The CDR3 length is 15 residues. J gave up 7 bases and V 4 bases, and 10 bases lay outside the gene matches. Germline-derived CDR1 and CDR2 are MDHEN and SYDVKM. This CDR3 reads CASSSPQGGRQPQHF. The CDR3 DNA sequence: TGTGCCAGCAGTTCCCCCCAGGGGGGCAGGCAGCCCCAGCATTTT.

The chain recombines TRBV7-2 with TRBJ1-1; 8 bases match TRBD1. V trimming: 0 bases; J trimming: 9 bases; junction bases outside the gene matches: 9. This CDR3 has 15 amino acids. In germline, CDR1 is SGHTA, CDR2 FQGNSA. The CDR3 DNA reads as TGTGCCAGCAGCTTAGCCCGCCAGATCAGGGGGCAAGCTTTCTTT. Protein: CASSLARQIRGQAFF.